The sample holds a few counts of the clone carrying this T cell receptor beta chain. Its cognate antigen is unknown. This record belongs to a study of T-cell memory formation after mild COVID-19. Across the whole study: Largely, TCR clusters stayed within a single donor. Study-wide points: Detection of some responders pre-infection suggested pre-existing cross-reactive memory T cells participated.

Employing constant-segment primers, 5'RACE generated TCR alpha and TCR beta cDNA libraries bearing sample barcodes and UMIs. TCRdb used MiXCR to reprocess the 5' RACE reads, holding one entry per CDR3 protein. The data contain 85,000 to 130,000 distinct CDR3 sequences, approximately 13% of them singletons. The CDR3 is 12 residues long. V shed 2 bases and J shed 2 bases, with 7 bases lying between them. Germline CDR1 reads GTSNPN; CDR2 reads SVGIG (reference sequence). This receptor was taken from an adult woman who had mild COVID-19 (a few samples of this study predate the infection). Cell type and time point are not known. This chain links TRBV30 with TRBJ2-7; no clear D gene. The specimen sequenced was PBMCs or a T cell subset sorted from them (not recorded which). The CDR3 is CAWSTLPYEQYF. The DNA of the CDR3 is TGTGCCTGGAGTACTCTTCCCTACGAGCAGTACTTC.